These 9 T cell receptor beta chains share one sample of origin, sequenced in a study of cytomegalovirus exposure and HLA in healthy donors. It was with 60 Vbeta and 13 Jbeta primers that the PCR ran. Repertoires were generated with immunoSEQ multiplex PCR, while TCRdb's copy carries only in-frame clones and drops some. The data hold 110,000 or so clones, with 81% observed a single time. Sample: PBMCs. All receptors come from a woman between 40 and 55 years old in good health and CMV-seronegative.

Note on this clone: A junction boundary mismatches the germline segment, possibly from a read error. The chain couples TRBV7-9 to TRBJ1-4; D perhaps matches TRBD1 (5 bases). The CDR3 is made up of 17 amino acids. Germline V gives CDR1 SEHNR, CDR2 FQNEAQ (reference sequence). DNA for the CDR3: TGTTCCAGCAGCTCAGGGTTTGCGAAGGATGGGTATGAAAAACTGTTTTTT. Its protein product is CSSSSGFAKDGYEKLFF. The full variable domain, in which reference TRBV7-9 and TRBJ1-4 provide the parts outside the CDR3, is DTGVSQNPRHKITKRGQNVTFRCDPISEHNRLYWYRQTLGQGPEFLTYFQNEAQLEKSRLLSDRFSAERPKGSFSTLEIQRTEQGDSAMYLCSSSSGFAKDGYEKLFFGSGTQLSVL.

This clone was picked up one time. The rearrangement uses TRBV5-1 and TRBJ2-7, with a weak D call TRBD1 (6 bases). V lost 3 bases to trimming and J lost 5 bases, with 18 bases between them. Germline loops: CDR1 SGHRS, CDR2 YFSETQ. The CDR3 loop spans 15 amino acids. CDR3 nucleotides: TGCGCCAGCAGCTACTATGGACAGCTAATGGACGAGCAGTACTTC. It translates to CASSYYGQLMDEQYF.

The J gene is TRBJ2-1, the V gene TRBV18, with 9 bases that match TRBD2. Germline CDR1 reads KGHSH; CDR2 reads LQKENI. The CDR3 has 17 amino acids. V trimming: 3 bases; J trimming: 1 base; junction bases outside the gene matches: 7. The CDR3, as DNA: TGTGCCAGCTCACCTCAACGTAGCGGGAGTTCCTACAATGAGCAGTTCTTC. Translated: CASSPQRSGSSYNEQFF. Full variable domain (remainder filled in from reference TRBV18 and TRBJ2-1): NAGVMQNPRHLVRRRGQEARLRCSPMKGHSHVYWYRQLPEEGLKFMVYLQKENIIDESGMPKERFSAEFPKEGPSILRIQQVVRGDSAAYFCASSPQRSGSSYNEQFFGPGTRLTVL.

The chain is built from TRBV15 and TRBJ2-5; 8 bases agree with TRBD1. CDR3 length equals 14 residues. V shed 0 bases and J 4 bases; nucleotides not matched to a gene: 1. CDR1 and CDR2 (germline): LNHNV, YYDKDF (reference sequence). The CDR3 region has the DNA TGTGCCACCAGCAGAGATGGACAGGGAGAGACCCAGTACTTC. Amino acids: CATSRDGQGETQYF.

The V gene is TRBV19, the J gene TRBJ2-2; 8 positions agree with TRBD2. In germline, CDR1 is LNHDA, CDR2 SQIVND (reference sequence). CDR3 size: 15 residues. V shed 9 bases and J 6 bases; nucleotides not matched to a gene: 12. The CDR3 DNA is TGTGCCAGCTTCAGGACTAGCTCGGGATCCGGGGAGCTGTTTTTT. Translating it yields CASFRTSSGSGELFF. Drawing the rest from reference TRBV19 and TRBJ2-2, the complete variable domain is DGGITQSPKYLFRKEGQNVTLSCEQNLNHDAMYWYRQDPGQGLRLIYYSQIVNDFQKGDIAEGYSVSREKKESFPLTVTSAQKNPTAFYLCASFRTSSGSGELFFGEGSRLTVL.

The chain couples TRBV28 to TRBJ1-2, with D possibly matching TRBD1 (5 bases). Germline CDR1 reads MDHEN; CDR2 reads SYDVKM. The CDR3 runs to 15 residues. The germline V and J ends were trimmed by 6 bases and 4 bases, with 18 bases remaining between them. The CDR3 bases are TGTGCCAGCAGCCCGCGGGGGGTGGCGGGCTATGGCTACACCTTC. This sequence encodes CASSPRGVAGYGYTF.

The V gene is TRBV28, the J gene TRBJ2-3, with 8 bases lining up with TRBD2. Germline V gene data show CDR1 as MDHEN and CDR2 as SYDVKM. This CDR3 comprises 15 residues. The J segment lost 4 bases and the V segment lost 3 bases, leaving 6 bases of the junction unmatched. DNA of the CDR3: TGTGCCAGCAGTTTGTCGGGAGGGACGGCAGATACGCAGTATTTT. Residues: CASSLSGGTADTQYF.

This sequence joins TRBV28 and TRBJ2-1; D remains ambiguous. V was pared by 0 bases and J by 7 bases, with 13 bases between. Germline V gives CDR1 MDHEN, CDR2 SYDVKM. This CDR3 contains 15 residues. Here the CDR3 DNA reads TGTGCCAGCAGTTTATGGGCTTCCCAGGCGAATGAGCAGTTCTTC. Its translation is CASSLWASQANEQFF.

The chain couples TRBV21-1 to TRBJ2-6; the D call of TRBD2 is as the table states it, not checked on the DNA. TRBV21-1 is marked as a pseudogene. This CDR3 comprises 18 residues. The CDR3 region has the DNA TGTGCCAGCAGCAAACCGGGCGGGAGGGGGTCCGGGGCCAACGTCCTGACTTTC. Translated, it gives CASSKPGGRGSGANVLTF.